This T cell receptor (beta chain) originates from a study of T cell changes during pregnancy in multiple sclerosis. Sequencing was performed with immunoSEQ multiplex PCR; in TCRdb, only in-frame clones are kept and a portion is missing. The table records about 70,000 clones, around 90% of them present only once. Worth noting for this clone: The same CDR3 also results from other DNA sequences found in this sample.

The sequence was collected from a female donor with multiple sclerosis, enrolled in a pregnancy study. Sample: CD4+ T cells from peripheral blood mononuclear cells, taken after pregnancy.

The CDR3 DNA is TGCGCCAGCAGCTTGGCCGGCTCCTACGAGCAGTACTTC. Translating gives CASSLAGSYEQYF. The V and J genes are TRBV5-1 and TRBJ2-7, with D unresolved. Germline V gene data show CDR1 as SGHRS and CDR2 as YFSETQ. This CDR3 spans 13 amino acids. V gave up 0 bases and J gave up 0 bases, with 4 bases separating them.